Sequencing of this T cell receptor beta chain was carried out in a study of T cell responses to AZD1222 COVID-19 vaccine. Whole-study context: Analyses pooled second doses at about 4 or about 12 weeks. Overall study results and limits: With dominance at 160-218 and 743-854, vaccine-associated CD4 TCRs spanned spike. Receipt of two AZD1222 doses was followed by a rise in Spike-specific TCR breadth and depth. Reports indicate that nearly half of spike-specific TCRs are directed at unmutated variant regions.

Concerning this clone: Its antigen is unknown.

Clones were sequenced by immunoSEQ multiplex PCR, and TCRdb holds only the in-frame ones, with some missing. The sample has roughly 120,000 clones; around 86% are singletons. The CDR3 has 13 residues. Germline lookup yields CDR1 SQVTM and CDR2 ANQGSEA. Trimming shortened V by 1 base and J by 5 bases, and 11 bases separated the two germline ends. This sequence was found in an adult in good health. Source: peripheral blood, taken on day 0 of AZD1222 vaccination. The chain is built from TRBV29-1 and TRBJ1-1; possible D gene TRBD1, 5 bases. The CDR3 DNA sequence: TGCAGCGTTGAAGTGGGGCGGGGGACTGAAGCTTTCTTT. It translates to CSVEVGRGTEAFF.